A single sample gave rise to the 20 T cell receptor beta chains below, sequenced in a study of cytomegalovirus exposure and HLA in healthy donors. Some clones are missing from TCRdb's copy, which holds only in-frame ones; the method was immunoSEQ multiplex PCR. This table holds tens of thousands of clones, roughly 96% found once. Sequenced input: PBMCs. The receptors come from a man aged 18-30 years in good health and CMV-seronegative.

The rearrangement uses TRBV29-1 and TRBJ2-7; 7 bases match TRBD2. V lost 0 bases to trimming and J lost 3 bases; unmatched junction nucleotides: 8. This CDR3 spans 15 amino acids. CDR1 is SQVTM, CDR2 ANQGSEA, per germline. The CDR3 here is CSVEDSGGSSYEQYF. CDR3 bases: TGCAGCGTTGAAGATTCGGGCGGGAGTAGCTACGAGCAGTACTTC.

The CDR3 reads CASSGKDRAPPYEQYF. In nucleotides, the CDR3 is TGTGCCAGCAGCGGGAAGGACAGGGCGCCGCCCTACGAGCAGTACTTC. The J gene is TRBJ2-7, the V gene TRBV13; 8 bases agree with TRBD1. Unmatched junction bases numbered 11, after V lost 5 bases and J lost 2 bases. The CDR3 spans 16 residues. Germline assignment: CDR1 PRHDT and CDR2 FYEKMQ (reference sequence).

The CDR3 DNA follows: TGTGCCAGCAGCCGTCCCGACAGGGATGGAAATGAGCAGTTCTTC. It yields the protein CASSRPDRDGNEQFF. The chain joins TRBV7-9 to TRBJ2-1; 7 bases line up with TRBD1. In germline, CDR1 is SEHNR, CDR2 FQNEAQ (reference sequence). The CDR3 runs 15 residues. Trimming took 5 bases from V and 7 from J; bases not matched to a gene: 11.

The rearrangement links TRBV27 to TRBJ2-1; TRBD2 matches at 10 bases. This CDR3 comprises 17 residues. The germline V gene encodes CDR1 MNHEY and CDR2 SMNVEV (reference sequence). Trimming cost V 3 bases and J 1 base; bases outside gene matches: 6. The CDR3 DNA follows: TGTGCCAGCAGTTTCGTCTTAGCGGGAGGTTCCTACAATGAGCAGTTCTTC. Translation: CASSFVLAGGSYNEQFF.

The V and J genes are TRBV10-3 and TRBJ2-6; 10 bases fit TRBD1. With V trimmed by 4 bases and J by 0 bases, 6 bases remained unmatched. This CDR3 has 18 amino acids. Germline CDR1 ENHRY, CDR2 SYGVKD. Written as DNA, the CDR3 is TGTGCCATCAGTGTCCTGGGACAGGGGAGCTCTGGGGCCAACGTCCTGACTTTC. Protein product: CAISVLGQGSSGANVLTF.

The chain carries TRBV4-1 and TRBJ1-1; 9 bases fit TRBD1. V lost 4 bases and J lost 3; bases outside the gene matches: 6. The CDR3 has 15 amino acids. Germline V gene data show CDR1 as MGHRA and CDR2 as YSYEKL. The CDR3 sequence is CASSPRQGEDTEAFF. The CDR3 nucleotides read TGCGCCAGCAGCCCAAGACAGGGGGAGGACACTGAAGCTTTCTTT.

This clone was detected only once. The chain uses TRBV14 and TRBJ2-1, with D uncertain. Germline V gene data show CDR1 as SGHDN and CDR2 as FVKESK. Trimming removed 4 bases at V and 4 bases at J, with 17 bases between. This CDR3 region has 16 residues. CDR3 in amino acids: CASSPTLGSAYNEQFF. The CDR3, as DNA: TGTGCCAGCAGCCCCACTTTGGGCTCAGCATACAATGAGCAGTTCTTC.

CDR3 in DNA: TGTGCCAGCAGCCGGAGGCTACTAGCGGGAGTCTACAATGAGCAGTTCTTC. Its protein product is CASSRRLLAGVYNEQFF. This chain connects TRBV14 to TRBJ2-1; 11 bases fit TRBD2. Trimming cost V 4 bases and J 3 bases; bases outside gene matches: 8. Germline CDR1 reads SGHDN; CDR2 reads FVKESK. This CDR3 spans 17 amino acids.

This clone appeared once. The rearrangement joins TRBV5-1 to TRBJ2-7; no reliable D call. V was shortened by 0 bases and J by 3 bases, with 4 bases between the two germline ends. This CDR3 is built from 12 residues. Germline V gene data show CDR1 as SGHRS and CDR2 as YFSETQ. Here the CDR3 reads CASSLGIYEQYF. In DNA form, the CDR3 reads TGCGCCAGCAGCTTGGGTATCTACGAGCAGTACTTC.

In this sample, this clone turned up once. The CDR3 DNA follows: TGTGCCAGCAGTTCCAGGTTTTGGGGCCAGCCCCAGCATTTT. Translation: CASSSRFWGQPQHF. V usage is TRBV28 and J usage is TRBJ1-5; D perhaps matches TRBD1 (5 bases). The germline CDR1 and CDR2 sequences are MDHEN and SYDVKM. This CDR3 region has 14 residues. V gave up 4 bases and J gave up 7 bases, with 14 bases separating them.

The CDR3 sequence: CASSHVGQTSYNEQFF. DNA for the CDR3: TGTGCCAGCAGCCATGTGGGTCAGACTAGCTACAATGAGCAGTTCTTC. The chain employs TRBV14 and TRBJ2-1; maybe TRBD2 (6 bases). With 3 bases removed from V and 3 bases from J, the gap between germline ends came to 15 bases. Germline V gives CDR1 SGHDN, CDR2 FVKESK. This CDR3 has 16 amino acids.

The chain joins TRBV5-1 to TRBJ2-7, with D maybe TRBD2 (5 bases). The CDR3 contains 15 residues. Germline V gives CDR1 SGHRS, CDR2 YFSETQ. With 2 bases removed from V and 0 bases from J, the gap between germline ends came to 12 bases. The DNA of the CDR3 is TGCGCCAGCAGCTTCTCGGACTCCCCCTCCTACGAGCAGTACTTC. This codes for CASSFSDSPSYEQYF.

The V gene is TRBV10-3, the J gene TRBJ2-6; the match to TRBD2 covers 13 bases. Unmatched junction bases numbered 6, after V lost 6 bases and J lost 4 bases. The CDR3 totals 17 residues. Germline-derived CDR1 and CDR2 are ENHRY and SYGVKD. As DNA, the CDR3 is TGTGCCATCAGACCCGGACTAGCGGGAGCGGGGGCCAACGTCCTGACTTTC. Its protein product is CAIRPGLAGAGANVLTF.

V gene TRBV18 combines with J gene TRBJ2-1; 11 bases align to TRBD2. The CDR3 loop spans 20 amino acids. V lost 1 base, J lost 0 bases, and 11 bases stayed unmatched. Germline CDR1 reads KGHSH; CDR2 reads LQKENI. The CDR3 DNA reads TGTGCCAGCTCACCACGTGGGACTAGCGGAGGAGGGAGCTCCTACAATGAGCAGTTCTTC. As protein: CASSPRGTSGGGSSYNEQFF.

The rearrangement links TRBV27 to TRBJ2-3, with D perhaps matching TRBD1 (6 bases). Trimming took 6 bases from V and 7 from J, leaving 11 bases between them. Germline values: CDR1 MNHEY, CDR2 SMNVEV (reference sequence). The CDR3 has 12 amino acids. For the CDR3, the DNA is TGTGCCAGCAGCTTTCAGGGGTATACGCAGTATTTT. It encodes CASSFQGYTQYF.

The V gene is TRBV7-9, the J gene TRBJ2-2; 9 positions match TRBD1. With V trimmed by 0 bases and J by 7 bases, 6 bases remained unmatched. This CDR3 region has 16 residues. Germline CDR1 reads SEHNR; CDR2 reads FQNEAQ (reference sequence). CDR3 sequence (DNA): TGTGCCAGCAGCTTAGCCAGGACAGGGGTGAACGGGGAGCTGTTTTTT. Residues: CASSLARTGVNGELFF. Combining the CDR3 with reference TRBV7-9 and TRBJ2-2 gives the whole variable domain DTGVSQNPRHKITKRGQNVTFRCDPISEHNRLYWYRQTLGQGPEFLTYFQNEAQLEKSRLLSDRFSAERPKGSFSTLEIQRTEQGDSAMYLCASSLARTGVNGELFFGEGSRLTVL.

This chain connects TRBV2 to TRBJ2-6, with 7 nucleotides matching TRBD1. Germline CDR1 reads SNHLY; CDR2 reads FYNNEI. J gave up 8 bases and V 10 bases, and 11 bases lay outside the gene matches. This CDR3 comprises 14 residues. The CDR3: CAIETGTSTNVLTF. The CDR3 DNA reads TGTGCCATCGAGACAGGGACCTCGACCAACGTCCTGACTTTC.

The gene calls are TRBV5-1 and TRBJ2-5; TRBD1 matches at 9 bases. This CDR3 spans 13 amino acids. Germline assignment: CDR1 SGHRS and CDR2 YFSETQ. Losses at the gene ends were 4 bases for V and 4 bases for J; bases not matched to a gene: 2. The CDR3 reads CASSPGQGETQYF. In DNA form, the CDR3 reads TGCGCCAGCAGCCCGGGACAGGGAGAGACCCAGTACTTC.

CDR3 protein: CASSSGLPPKEQFF. The CDR3 DNA reads as TGTGCCAGCAGCTCAGGCCTCCCCCCCAAAGAGCAGTTCTTC. The chain has TRBV7-2 and TRBJ2-1; no definite D call. In germline, CDR1 is SGHTA, CDR2 FQGNSA. V lost 4 bases to trimming and J lost 10 bases, with 17 bases between them. The CDR3 is 14 amino acids.

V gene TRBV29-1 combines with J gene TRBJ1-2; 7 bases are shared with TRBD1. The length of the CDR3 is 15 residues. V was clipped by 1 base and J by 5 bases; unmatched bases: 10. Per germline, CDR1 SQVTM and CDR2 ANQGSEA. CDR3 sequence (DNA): TGCAGCGTTGAAGTCCCCGGGACAGATCTGTATGGCTACACCTTC. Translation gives CSVEVPGTDLYGYTF.